This section outlines one T cell receptor (beta chain) sequence together with its context. The antigen remains undetermined. Using a J-beta primer mix together with a sample-barcoded 5' primer, a second PCR was run for roughly 7 to 11 cycles. TCRdb re-called the 5' RACE reads through MiXCR, storing one row per CDR3 protein. The data contain approximately 1,000,000 distinct CDR3 sequences, more than 40% of them seen just once; the ten biggest clones take up approximately 20%. The data were taken from a study of blood T cells in healthy people across ages. Overall study results and limits: Naive T cell percentage and TCR beta diversity correlated strongly. Age brought a roughly linear fall in TCR beta diversity measured per million T cells.

The CDR3 is 14 amino acids. The germline V gene has CDR1 KGHSH and CDR2 LQKENI. Healthy Caucasians from Russia aged 6 to 90 served as donors. Sequencing input: blood. This chain uses TRBV18 with TRBJ2-5; maybe TRBD1 (6 bases). The DNA end lines up better with TRBJ2-7; the J call may be wrong. The source of this sequence is an older woman in good health. CDR3 sequence reads: CASSPRGGHYEQYF. Here the CDR3 DNA reads TGTGCCAGCTCACCACGTGGGGGCCACTACGAGCAGTACTTC.